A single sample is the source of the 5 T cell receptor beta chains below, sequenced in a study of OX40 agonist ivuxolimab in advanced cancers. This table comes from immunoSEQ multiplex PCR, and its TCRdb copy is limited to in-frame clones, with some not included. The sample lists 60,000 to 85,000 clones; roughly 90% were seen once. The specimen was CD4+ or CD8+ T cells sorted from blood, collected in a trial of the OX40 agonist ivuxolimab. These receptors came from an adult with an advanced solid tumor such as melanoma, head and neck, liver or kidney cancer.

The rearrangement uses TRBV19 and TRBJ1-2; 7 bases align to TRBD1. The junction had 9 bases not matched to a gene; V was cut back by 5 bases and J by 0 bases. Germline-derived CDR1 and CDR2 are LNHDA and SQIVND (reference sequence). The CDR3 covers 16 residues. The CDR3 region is CASSSGTEYANYGYTF. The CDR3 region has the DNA TGTGCCAGTAGTTCCGGGACAGAGTACGCTAACTATGGCTACACCTTC.

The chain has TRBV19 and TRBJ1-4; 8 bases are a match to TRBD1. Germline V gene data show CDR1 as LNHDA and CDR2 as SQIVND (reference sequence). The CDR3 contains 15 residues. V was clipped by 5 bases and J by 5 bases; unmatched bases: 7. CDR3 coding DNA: TGTGCCAGTAGTTTTCCGGGACAGGCCAATGAAAAACTGTTTTTT. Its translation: CASSFPGQANEKLFF.

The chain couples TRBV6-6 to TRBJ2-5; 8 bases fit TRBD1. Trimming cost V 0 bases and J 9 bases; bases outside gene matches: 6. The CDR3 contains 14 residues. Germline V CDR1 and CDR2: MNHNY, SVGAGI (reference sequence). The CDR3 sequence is CASSYSRGRGAQYF. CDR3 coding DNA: TGTGCCAGCAGTTACTCCAGGGGGCGCGGGGCCCAGTACTTC.

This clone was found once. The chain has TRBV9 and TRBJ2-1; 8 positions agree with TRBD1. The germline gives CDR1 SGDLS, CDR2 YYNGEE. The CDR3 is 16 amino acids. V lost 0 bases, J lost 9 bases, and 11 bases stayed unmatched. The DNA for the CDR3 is TGTGCCAGCAGCGTAGCCGGACCGGGACAGGCGGGTGAGCAGTTCTTC. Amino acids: CASSVAGPGQAGEQFF.

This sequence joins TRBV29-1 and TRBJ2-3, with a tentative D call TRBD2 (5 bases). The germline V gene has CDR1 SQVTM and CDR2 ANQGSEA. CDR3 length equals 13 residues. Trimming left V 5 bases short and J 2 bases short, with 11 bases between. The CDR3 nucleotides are TGCAGCGTTTCCGGGGAGAACACAGATACGCAGTATTTT. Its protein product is CSVSGENTDTQYF.